These 29 T cell receptor beta chains were sequenced from one sample in a study of blood T cell repertoires in COVID-19. Only in-frame clones appear in the TCRdb table, and some are missing; sequencing was by immunoSEQ multiplex PCR. The repertoire holds about 39,000 clones, approximately 85% seen once, with around 4% in the top ten. Sample: peripheral blood. These receptors came from a man aged 55 to 70 with acute or convalescent COVID-19.

The V call is TRBV12-3 or TRBV12-4, the J call TRBJ1-2; unclear D gene. Trimming stripped 5 bases from V and 7 bases from J, with 11 bases between. The CDR3 loop spans 12 amino acids. This CDR3 reads CASSLTVLGYTF. Here the CDR3 DNA reads TGTGCCAGCAGTCTCACGGTGCTTGGCTACACCTTC.

The chain links TRBV11-2 to TRBJ1-6, with TRBD1 as a possible D gene (6 bases). The V end was cut by 5 bases, the J end by 14 bases, with 25 bases between. This CDR3 has 16 residues. Germline CDR1 is SGHAT and CDR2 is FQNNGV. CDR3 protein: CASSPSSGDTVLSLHF. The CDR3 DNA follows: TGTGCCAGCAGCCCCTCGTCCGGGGACACCGTCTTGTCCCTCCACTTT.

The CDR3 coding sequence is TGTGCCAGCAGCCATGCCGAGGTAGGGGCTGAAGCTTTCTTT. It codes for CASSHAEVGAEAFF. The chain has TRBV7-2 and TRBJ1-1; possible D gene TRBD1, 5 bases. CDR1 SGHTA and CDR2 FQGNSA come from the germline V gene. Between the trimmed V and J ends, which lost 5 bases and 6 bases, there was a span of 16 bases. The CDR3 is 14 residues long.

This chain joins TRBV2 and TRBJ2-5; perhaps TRBD2 as D (5 bases). In germline, CDR1 is SNHLY, CDR2 FYNNEI. Trimming took 8 bases from V and 9 from J, leaving 16 bases between them. The CDR3 sequence is 12 residues long. For the CDR3, the DNA is TGTGCCAGCCGGTGGACTCTGGAGCCCCAGTACTTC. It specifies CASRWTLEPQYF.

CDR3 loop: CASSSGPRNEQFF. The CDR3 DNA is TGTGCCAGCTCTTCAGGCCCCCGGAATGAGCAGTTCTTC. V and J are TRBV11-3 and TRBJ2-1; the D is unclear. V shed 8 bases and J shed 7 bases, with 15 bases lying between them. CDR1 and CDR2 (germline): SGHNT, YENEEA. The CDR3 runs to 13 residues.

This chain uses TRBV6-6 with TRBJ1-1; 9 bases agree with TRBD1. Germline loops: CDR1 MNHNY, CDR2 SVGAGI (reference sequence). The CDR3 is 14 residues long. The V segment lost 6 bases and the J segment 3 bases; nucleotides outside the gene matches: 5. The CDR3 reads CASRRQGVDTEAFF. The DNA for the CDR3 is TGTGCCAGCAGGAGACAGGGGGTGGACACTGAAGCTTTCTTT.

The chain combines TRBV27 with TRBJ2-1; D unclear. Germline CDR1 and CDR2: MNHEY and SMNVEV (reference sequence). CDR3 length: 13 amino acids. Trimming took 11 bases from V and 0 from J, leaving 11 bases between them. CDR3 sequence: CAVRRSSYNEQFF. The CDR3 bases are TGTGCCGTACGCCGTAGCTCCTACAATGAGCAGTTCTTC.

This chain connects TRBV4-1 to TRBJ1-1; D uncertain. The CDR3 consists of 14 residues. Germline lookup yields CDR1 MGHRA and CDR2 YSYEKL. V was pared by 5 bases and J by 3 bases, with 13 bases between. CDR3 in DNA: TGCGCCAGCAGCTACAGCGGTTTGGACACTGAAGCTTTCTTT. Protein product: CASSYSGLDTEAFF.

V is TRBV7-9 and J is TRBJ2-5; possible D gene TRBD1, 5 bases. V was cut by 2 bases and J by 1 base, with 8 bases left in between. The CDR3 sequence is 14 residues long. The germline CDR1 and CDR2 sequences are SEHNR and FQNEAQ (reference sequence). The CDR3 region is CASSLWGSQETQYF. The CDR3 DNA reads as TGTGCCAGCAGCTTATGGGGCTCCCAAGAGACCCAGTACTTC.

The chain joins TRBV24-1 to TRBJ2-2; 15 bases fit TRBD2. V shed 3 bases, J shed 3 bases, and the junction held 22 bases outside the gene matches. The CDR3 is 24 amino acids. From germline, CDR1 is KGHDR and CDR2 SFDVKD. CDR3 amino acids: CATSDIPYSPIGTSGRWDTGELFF. CDR3 sequence (DNA): TGTGCCACCAGTGATATCCCGTACTCACCTATCGGGACTAGCGGGAGGTGGGACACCGGGGAGCTGTTTTTT.

The V and J genes are TRBV2 and TRBJ2-5; 16 bases match TRBD2. Germline CDR1 reads SNHLY; CDR2 reads FYNNEI. V trimming: 7 bases; J trimming: 5 bases; junction bases outside the gene matches: 16. CDR3 length: 19 residues. CDR3: CASTLGGLAGGPRGETQYF. CDR3 nucleotide sequence: TGTGCCAGCACTCTTGGGGGACTAGCGGGAGGGCCAAGGGGGGAGACCCAGTACTTC.

This chain links TRBV7-2 with TRBJ2-7; weak D call: TRBD2 (5 bases). This CDR3 spans 13 amino acids. V lost 9 bases and J lost 3, with 15 bases in between. Germline CDR1 and CDR2: SGHTA and FQGNSA. The CDR3 nucleotides are TGTGCCAGTCGCGGGTCGGCTAGCTACGAGCAGTACTTC. It is translated as CASRGSASYEQYF.

This chain connects TRBV19 to TRBJ1-2; no clear D gene. Deletions cut 3 bases from V and 5 bases from J, with 10 bases between. From germline, CDR1 is LNHDA and CDR2 SQIVND (reference sequence). The CDR3 spans 13 residues. The CDR3 region is CASSIGEVYGYTF. CDR3 DNA sequence: TGTGCCAGTAGTATCGGGGAAGTTTATGGCTACACCTTC.

The chain employs TRBV6-6 and TRBJ2-1, with TRBD2 matching over 8 bases. Germline CDR1 and CDR2: MNHNY and SVGAGI (reference sequence). Trimming at V came to 5 bases and at J to 0 bases, leaving 3 bases not matched to a gene. The length of the CDR3 is 15 residues. CDR3 sequence (DNA): TGTGCCAGCAGTCTACTAGCGGTCTCCTACAATGAGCAGTTCTTC. It codes for CASSLLAVSYNEQFF.

The chain is built from TRBV5-1 and TRBJ2-4; 8 nucleotides match TRBD1. Germline values: CDR1 SGHRS, CDR2 YFSETQ. The CDR3 contains 15 residues. Trimming removed 4 bases from V and 3 bases from J; junction bases left unmatched: 6. CDR3 amino acids: CASSHGTGNKNIQYF. The CDR3 bases are TGCGCCAGCAGCCACGGGACAGGTAACAAAAACATTCAGTACTTC.

This chain joins TRBV5-8 and TRBJ1-1; D perhaps matches TRBD1 (5 bases). In germline, CDR1 is SGHTS, CDR2 YDEGEE. V was clipped by 7 bases and J by 0 bases, with 10 bases between them. This CDR3 is 13 amino acids long. This CDR3 reads CASPRQLNTEAFF. The CDR3 DNA sequence: TGTGCCAGCCCCCGACAGCTGAACACTGAAGCTTTCTTT. The full variable domain, rest sourced from reference TRBV5-8 and TRBJ1-1, is EAGVTQSPTHLIKTRGQQATLRCSPISGHTSVYWYQQALGLGLQFLLWYDEGEERNRGNFPPRFSGRQFPNYSSELNVNALELEDSALYLCASPRQLNTEAFFGQGTRLTVV.

The chain employs TRBV28 and TRBJ1-2; TRBD1 matches 7 bases. The CDR3 spans 13 residues. Germline values: CDR1 MDHEN, CDR2 SYDVKM. The trim removed 5 bases at V and 5 bases at J, leaving 5 bases unmatched. Written as DNA, the CDR3 is TGTGCCAGCAGTCTCGGGACAGAATATGGCTACACCTTC. This sequence encodes CASSLGTEYGYTF.

J is TRBJ2-7 and V is TRBV28, with TRBD2 matching 10 bases. Germline V gives CDR1 MDHEN, CDR2 SYDVKM. CDR3 length: 18 amino acids. V trimming: 2 bases; J trimming: 6 bases; junction bases outside the gene matches: 16. This CDR3 reads CASSLRDLAGVSAGEQYF. In nucleotides, the CDR3 is TGTGCCAGCAGTTTACGGGATCTAGCGGGGGTATCGGCCGGCGAGCAGTACTTC.

The rearrangement links TRBV18 to TRBJ2-5; D remains ambiguous. V was pared by 3 bases and J by 5 bases, with 10 bases between. This CDR3 contains 13 residues. Germline V gene data show CDR1 as KGHSH and CDR2 as LQKENI. CDR3 region: CASSPYHGETQYF. The CDR3, as DNA: TGTGCCAGCTCACCTTACCACGGGGAGACCCAGTACTTC.

This chain connects TRBV13 to TRBJ2-1, with a possible D match to TRBD2 (5 bases). Germline V lookup: CDR1 PRHDT, CDR2 FYEKMQ (reference sequence). The CDR3 covers 14 residues. V was cut by 4 bases and J by 10 bases, with 17 bases left in between. Written as DNA, the CDR3 is TGTGCCAGCAGCTCCTGGACTGACCCAGACGAGCAGTTCTTC. Protein: CASSSWTDPDEQFF.

This chain joins TRBV9 and TRBJ2-2, with 8 bases aligning to TRBD1. With 5 bases clipped from V and 4 bases from J, the junction kept 7 bases outside the gene matches. The V gene's germline CDR1 is SGDLS and CDR2 YYNGEE. The CDR3 covers 15 residues. The CDR3 DNA is TGTGCCAGCAGGCCTACAGGGGGTTTCACCGGGGAGCTGTTTTTT. Encoded protein: CASRPTGGFTGELFF. Variable domain in full (rest from reference TRBV9 and TRBJ2-2): DSGVTQTPKHLITATGQRVTLRCSPRSGDLSVYWYQQSLDQGLQFLIQYYNGEERAKGNILERFSAQQFPDLHSELNLSSLELGDSALYFCASRPTGGFTGELFFGEGSRLTVL.

This rearrangement joins TRBV2 to TRBJ2-7; 8 bases line up with TRBD2. The ends lost 3 bases at V and 0 bases at J; junction bases unmatched: 7. The germline V gene has CDR1 SNHLY and CDR2 FYNNEI. The CDR3 runs 16 residues. The CDR3 bases are TGTGCCAGCAGTGAGAGGGCAGCGGGGGCCTCCTACGAGCAGTACTTC. Protein: CASSERAAGASYEQYF.

The V and J genes are TRBV3-1 (or the pseudogene TRBV3-2) and TRBJ2-5; possibly TRBD2 for D (5 bases). Germline CDR1 LGHDT, CDR2 YNNKEL (reference sequence). With 1 base removed from V and 0 bases from J, the gap between germline ends came to 6 bases. The CDR3 covers 14 residues. CDR3: CASSQAGNQETQYF. The DNA for the CDR3 is TGTGCCAGCAGCCAAGCGGGGAACCAAGAGACCCAGTACTTC.

CDR3 in amino acids: CASSAQGGKYGYTF. CDR3 in DNA: TGTGCCAGCAGTGCACAGGGGGGAAAGTATGGCTACACCTTC. This chain uses TRBV2 with TRBJ1-2; TRBD1 matches 8 bases. The germline V gene encodes CDR1 SNHLY and CDR2 FYNNEI. The CDR3 covers 14 residues. Unmatched junction bases numbered 6, after V lost 4 bases and J lost 5 bases.

This chain uses TRBV7-2 with TRBJ2-7; 7 bases match TRBD2. The CDR3 has 15 amino acids. Germline trimming cut 5 bases from V and 2 bases from J; bases unmatched to any gene: 9. Germline V lookup: CDR1 SGHTA, CDR2 FQGNSA. CDR3 residues: CASSPQRGFTYEQYF. CDR3 DNA: TGTGCCAGCAGCCCCCAGCGGGGATTTACCTACGAGCAGTACTTC. The whole variable domain, remainder taken from reference TRBV7-2 and TRBJ2-7, is GAGVSQSPSNKVTEKGKDVELRCDPISGHTALYWYRQSLGQGLEFLIYFQGNSAPDKSGLPSDRFSAERTGGSVSTLTIQRTQQEDSAVYLCASSPQRGFTYEQYFGPGTRLTVT.

The chain uses TRBV3-1 (or the pseudogene TRBV3-2) and TRBJ1-4; D not resolved. The germline gives CDR1 LGHDT, CDR2 YNNKEL (reference sequence). The CDR3 runs 14 residues. V was clipped by 3 bases and J by 0 bases, with 5 bases between them. CDR3 DNA: TGTGCCAGCAGCCATCGGTCAACTAATGAAAAACTGTTTTTT. This codes for CASSHRSTNEKLFF.

The chain uses TRBV9 and TRBJ2-5; 8 nucleotides match TRBD2. Per the germline V gene, CDR1 is SGDLS and CDR2 is YYNGEE. This CDR3 contains 13 residues. V gave up 4 bases and J gave up 5 bases; unmatched junction bases: 4. CDR3 DNA: TGTGCCAGCAGCTCGGGGGGGCATGAGACCCAGTACTTC. It yields the protein CASSSGGHETQYF.

The gene calls are TRBV19 and TRBJ2-1, with D uncertain. This CDR3 comprises 14 residues. Germline CDR1 is LNHDA and CDR2 is SQIVND (reference sequence). V lost 6 bases and J lost 1, with 10 bases in between. CDR3 region: CASSTTLSYNEQFF. The DNA of the CDR3 is TGTGCCAGTAGCACCACATTGTCCTACAATGAGCAGTTCTTC.

The chain is built from TRBV3-1 (or the pseudogene TRBV3-2) and TRBJ2-7; D uncertain. The CDR3 sequence is 12 residues long. V dropped 3 bases and J dropped 3 bases, with 6 bases sitting between them. The germline V gene encodes CDR1 LGHDT and CDR2 YNNKEL (reference sequence). CDR3 DNA sequence: TGTGCCAGCAGCCAGAGGCTCTACGAGCAGTACTTC. It is translated as CASSQRLYEQYF.